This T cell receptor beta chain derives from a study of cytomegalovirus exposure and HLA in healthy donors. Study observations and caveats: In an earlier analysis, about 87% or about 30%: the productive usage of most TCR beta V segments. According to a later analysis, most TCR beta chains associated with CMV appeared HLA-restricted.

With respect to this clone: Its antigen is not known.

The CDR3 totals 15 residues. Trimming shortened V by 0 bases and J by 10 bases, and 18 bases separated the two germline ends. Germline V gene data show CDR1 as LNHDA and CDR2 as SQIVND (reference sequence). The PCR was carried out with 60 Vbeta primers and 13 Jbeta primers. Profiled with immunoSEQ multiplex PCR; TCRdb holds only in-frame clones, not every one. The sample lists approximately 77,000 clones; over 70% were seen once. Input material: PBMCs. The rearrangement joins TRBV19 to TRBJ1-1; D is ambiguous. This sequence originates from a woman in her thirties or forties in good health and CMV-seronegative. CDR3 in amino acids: CASSIDRFLGRGAFF. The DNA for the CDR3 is TGTGCCAGTAGTATAGATCGATTCCTTGGGAGAGGAGCTTTCTTT.